This T cell receptor (beta chain) was identified in a study of cytotoxic CD8 clonotypes in ibrutinib-treated CLL. On the study more broadly: Patient counts were 11 relapsed/refractory, over 14 treatment-naive and 17 to 18 IGHV unmutated. Outcomes included approximately 24 partial and 2 complete responses; after median roughly 69 months, approximately 14 stayed remitted and 12 progressed.

Between the trimmed V and J ends, which lost 3 bases and 4 bases, there was a span of 16 bases. CDR1 and CDR2 from the germline V gene are MDHEN and SYDVKM. This CDR3 has 15 residues. Some clones are missing from TCRdb's copy, which holds only in-frame ones; the method was immunoSEQ multiplex PCR. The sample lists under 200,000 clones; 81% were seen once. This sequence originates from a human donor with chronic lymphocytic leukemia. V is TRBV28 and J is TRBJ2-7, with D perhaps matching TRBD2 (5 bases). The sample in question was PBMCs, obtained after 12 months of ibrutinib treatment. CDR3 sequence reads: CASSLPPRAPYEQYF. The CDR3 DNA reads as TGTGCCAGCAGTTTGCCCCCGAGGGCCCCTTACGAGCAGTACTTC.